A single T cell receptor (beta chain) is shown here with its context. Its antigen is unknown. Over several immunoSEQ plates, each subset's genomic DNA was distributed in even portions. Sequencing was performed with immunoSEQ multiplex PCR; in TCRdb, only in-frame clones are kept and a portion is missing. This table holds around 720,000 clones, around three quarters found once. This sample is part of a study of shared clonotypes between healthy human individuals. Trimming removed 5 bases at V and 6 bases at J, with 12 bases between. There are 12 residues in the CDR3. The V gene's germline CDR1 is SQVTM and CDR2 ANQGSEA. Findings of the study overall: Shared clonotypes: 4.5% to 5% naive CD4, around 3.7% naive CD8, about 2.5% memory CD4, under 0.5% memory CD8.

Sequenced input: memory CD4+ T cells sorted from blood. Stated subset: CD45RA-negative fraction. V gene TRBV29-1 combines with J gene TRBJ2-3; tentatively, D is TRBD1 (5 bases). The TCR originated in a woman between 25 and 40 years old in good health. CDR3 DNA sequence: TGCAGCGTTCGCAGGGATATGGATACGCAGTATTTT. The encoded protein is CSVRRDMDTQYF.